The 24 T cell receptor beta chains reported below all come from one sample, sequenced in a study of blood T cell repertoires in COVID-19. The data were produced by immunoSEQ multiplex PCR, yet TCRdb's version contains in-frame clones alone and is incomplete. The sample comprises roughly 89,000 clones, around 80% of which are singletons, and 15% rests with the top ten. Source material: peripheral blood. The receptors shown here come from a woman of 80 years or more with acute or convalescent COVID-19.

DNA for the CDR3: TGTGCCAGCAGCCCCCAAGAGGGCAACTACGAGCAGTACTTC. It encodes CASSPQEGNYEQYF. The rearrangement links TRBV11-2 to TRBJ2-7, with D possibly being TRBD2 (5 bases). The CDR3 has 14 amino acids. The germline V gene encodes CDR1 SGHAT and CDR2 FQNNGV. V lost 5 bases and J lost 3, with 14 bases in between.

In regard to this clone: A read error may produce the germline difference seen at one junction end. V gene TRBV4-3 combines with J gene TRBJ2-1; 8 bases are a match to TRBD2. CDR3 length: 16 amino acids. From germline, CDR1 is LGHNA and CDR2 YSLEER. The CDR3 coding sequence is TGCGCCAGCAGCGAAGAATTAGCGGGATTCTACAATGAGCAGTTCTTC. Protein sequence: CASSEELAGFYNEQFF.

This sequence joins TRBV9 and TRBJ1-1; D uncertain. This CDR3 has 13 residues. V lost 3 bases, J lost 4 bases, and 10 bases lay in between. CDR1 and CDR2 (germline): SGDLS, YYNGEE. CDR3 loop: CASSGGGFTEAFF. The DNA for the CDR3 is TGTGCCAGCAGCGGAGGAGGATTCACTGAAGCTTTCTTT.

The rearrangement joins TRBV5-4 to TRBJ1-2, with a weak D call TRBD1 (5 bases). The CDR3 totals 14 residues. Trimming stripped 0 bases from V and 3 bases from J, with 9 bases between. CDR1 and CDR2 from the germline V gene are SGHNT and YYREEE (reference sequence). The CDR3 coding sequence is TGTGCCAGCAGCTTGGGGCGGGGGGACTATGGCTACACCTTC. It specifies CASSLGRGDYGYTF.

The chain uses TRBV12-3 or TRBV12-4 and TRBJ2-5; D is possibly TRBD1 (5 bases). The length of the CDR3 is 11 residues. V lost 6 bases and J 5 bases, leaving 7 bases between the germline ends. The CDR3 DNA reads as TGTGCCAGCAGCTACAGGGAGACCCAGTACTTC. It specifies CASSYRETQYF.

Note on this clone: The same CDR3 can be traced to other DNA sequences in this sample. The chain couples TRBV3-1 (or the pseudogene TRBV3-2) to TRBJ2-7; 8 nucleotides agree with TRBD2. Trimming removed 1 base from V and 4 bases from J; junction bases left unmatched: 6. The CDR3 has 15 residues. Germline V gene sequence: CDR1 LGHDT, CDR2 YNNKEL (reference sequence). DNA of the CDR3: TGTGCCAGCAGCCAAGTCGGTAGCGGGGTTTACGAGCAGTACTTC. It yields the protein CASSQVGSGVYEQYF.

The rearrangement links TRBV6-4 to TRBJ2-7, with TRBD2 as a possible D gene (5 bases). Trimming pared 2 bases from V and 6 bases from J, leaving 11 bases between. Germline CDR1 reads MRHNA; CDR2 reads SNTAGT. The CDR3 has 13 residues. The chain's CDR3 is CASSDGWGAEQYF. For the CDR3, the DNA is TGTGCCAGCAGTGACGGATGGGGAGCCGAGCAGTACTTC.

The chain uses TRBV7-2 and TRBJ2-7; D might be TRBD1 (6 bases). There are 14 residues in the CDR3. V lost 5 bases to trimming and J lost 2 bases, with 13 bases between them. Germline V gene data show CDR1 as SGHTA and CDR2 as FQGNSA. The chain's CDR3 is CASSPRKGAYEQYF. The CDR3 DNA reads as TGTGCCAGCAGCCCCAGGAAGGGGGCCTACGAGCAGTACTTC.

This clone has a handful of counts. This chain connects TRBV6-5 to TRBJ1-1; TRBD1 is a possible D gene (5 bases). Trimming shortened V by 0 bases and J by 8 bases, and 13 bases separated the two germline ends. The CDR3 is 14 residues long. Germline loops: CDR1 MNHEY, CDR2 SVGAGI. In nucleotides, the CDR3 is TGTGCCAGCAGTTACTCAGGCAGCGGGACGGAAGCTTTCTTT. Its protein product is CASSYSGSGTEAFF.

J is TRBJ1-2 and V is TRBV2; possibly TRBD1 for D (6 bases). There are 15 residues in the CDR3. Trimming pared 0 bases from V and 2 bases from J, leaving 10 bases between. CDR1 and CDR2 from the germline V gene are SNHLY and FYNNEI. The CDR3 DNA sequence: TGTGCCAGCAGTGAAGCGCGGCAGGGGAACTATGGCTACACCTTC. It yields the protein CASSEARQGNYGYTF.

The chain couples TRBV6-5 to TRBJ2-3; perhaps TRBD2 as D (5 bases). Trimming shortened V by 4 bases and J by 0 bases, and 14 bases separated the two germline ends. Germline V gene lookup returns CDR1 MNHEY and CDR2 SVGAGI. CDR3 length: 16 residues. In DNA form, the CDR3 reads TGTGCCAGCAGTTTTGCAGGAGGCGTTAGCACAGATACGCAGTATTTT. It translates to CASSFAGGVSTDTQYF.

The chain carries TRBV29-1 and TRBJ2-4; D is possibly TRBD2 (6 bases). CDR3 length: 14 amino acids. V was pared by 3 bases and J by 0 bases, with 9 bases between. Germline V gene sequence: CDR1 SQVTM, CDR2 ANQGSEA. CDR3 bases: TGCAGCGTTGAGGAGGGGTTAGCCAAAAACATTCAGTACTTC. Translating it yields CSVEEGLAKNIQYF.

With respect to this clone: The germline gene is not matched at one end of the junction; a read error may be the cause. The J gene is TRBJ2-1, the V gene TRBV25-1; TRBD2 agrees at 8 bases. This CDR3 region has 15 residues. From germline, CDR1 is MGHDK and CDR2 SYGVNS. CDR3 nucleotide sequence: TGTGCCAGCGGTGATAGCGGGAATACCTACAATGAGCAGTTCTTC. Translating it yields CASGDSGNTYNEQFF. Looking up the rest from reference TRBV25-1 and TRBJ2-1 gives the full variable domain: EADIYQTPRYLVIGTGKKITLECSQTMGHDKMYWYQQDPGMELHLIHYSYGVNSTEKGDLSSESTVSRIRTEHFPLTLESARPSHTSQYLCASGDSGNTYNEQFFGPGTRLTVL.

The V call is TRBV7-9, the J call TRBJ2-4, with TRBD2 as a possible D gene (6 bases). The V end was cut by 5 bases, the J end by 8 bases, with 19 bases between. The CDR3 is 15 amino acids. CDR1 is SEHNR and CDR2 is FQNEAQ in the germline V gene (reference sequence). The CDR3 region has the DNA TGTGCCAGCAGCCAAGGACACCTATCGGGGGACATTCAGTACTTC. Residues: CASSQGHLSGDIQYF.

The gene calls are TRBV28 and TRBJ2-5; tentatively, D is TRBD1 (6 bases). This CDR3 contains 15 residues. CDR1 and CDR2 from the germline V gene are MDHEN and SYDVKM. The ends were cut back, 6 bases at V and 0 bases at J, with 14 bases in the middle. CDR3 coding DNA: TGTGCCAGCAGGCCGGGACAACTGTACCAAGAGACCCAGTACTTC. Translating it yields CASRPGQLYQETQYF.

This clone was recorded a few times. V and J are TRBV11-2 and TRBJ1-1, with a possible D match to TRBD1 (6 bases). Trimming cost V 1 base and J 5 bases, with 14 bases left between them. The CDR3 runs to 15 residues. The germline CDR1 and CDR2 sequences are SGHAT and FQNNGV. CDR3: CASSLVQGRLTEAFF. CDR3 bases: TGTGCCAGCAGCTTAGTACAGGGTCGGTTGACTGAAGCTTTCTTT.

CDR3 sequence: CASSLGQTGDEQFF. Here the CDR3 DNA reads TGTGCCAGCAGCCTAGGACAAACAGGGGATGAGCAGTTCTTC. The genes are TRBV7-9 and TRBJ2-1; 7 nucleotides align to TRBD1. The CDR3 totals 14 residues. Looked up from germline, CDR1 is SEHNR and CDR2 is FQNEAQ (reference sequence). Losses at the gene ends were 5 bases for V and 8 bases for J; bases not matched to a gene: 9.

The V and J genes are TRBV7-6 and TRBJ1-3; TRBD1 is a possible D gene (5 bases). V dropped 7 bases and J dropped 0 bases, with 13 bases sitting between them. CDR3 length equals 15 residues. Germline CDR1 is SGHVS and CDR2 is FNYEAQ. CDR3 bases: TGTGCCAGCACCCTACAGGCAAGCTCTGGAAACACCATATATTTT. It yields the protein CASTLQASSGNTIYF. The whole variable domain, remainder taken from reference TRBV7-6 and TRBJ1-3, is GAGVSQSPRYKVTKRGQDVALRCDPISGHVSLYWYRQALGQGPEFLTYFNYEAQQDKSGLPNDRFSAERPEGSISTLTIQRTEQRDSAMYRCASTLQASSGNTIYFGEGSWLTVV.

The chain is built from TRBV10-3 and TRBJ1-1, with TRBD1 matching 7 bases. Germline values: CDR1 ENHRY, CDR2 SYGVKD. The length of the CDR3 is 12 residues. The J segment lost 6 bases and the V segment lost 10 bases, leaving 8 bases of the junction unmatched. DNA for the CDR3: TGTGCCACATCCACTACAGGGGCTGAAGCTTTCTTT. Translated, it gives CATSTTGAEAFF.

The chain couples TRBV2 to TRBJ2-1, with a possible D match to TRBD2 (7 bases). Germline V CDR1 and CDR2: SNHLY, FYNNEI. This CDR3 contains 16 residues. The V and J ends lost 3 bases and 8 bases respectively, with 20 bases between them. The CDR3, as DNA: TGTGCCAGCAGTGACCCCCGGGCGGGGGCGAGGGATGAGCAGTTCTTC. This codes for CASSDPRAGARDEQFF. Full variable domain (missing parts from reference TRBV2 and TRBJ2-1): EPEVTQTPSHQVTQMGQEVILRCVPISNHLYFYWYRQILGQKVEFLVSFYNNEISEKSEIFDDQFSVERPDGSNFTLKIRSTKLEDSAMYFCASSDPRAGARDEQFFGPGTRLTVL.

The V gene is TRBV9, the J gene TRBJ1-2; D gene ambiguous. The CDR3 length is 12 residues. Trimming removed 0 bases at V and 4 bases at J, with 4 bases between. CDR1 and CDR2 (germline): SGDLS, YYNGEE. The CDR3 coding sequence is TGTGCCAGCAGCGTAGGGAGCTATGGCTACACCTTC. Protein: CASSVGSYGYTF. Variable domain in full (rest from reference TRBV9 and TRBJ1-2): DSGVTQTPKHLITATGQRVTLRCSPRSGDLSVYWYQQSLDQGLQFLIQYYNGEERAKGNILERFSAQQFPDLHSELNLSSLELGDSALYFCASSVGSYGYTFGSGTRLTVV.

The chain couples TRBV2 to TRBJ1-3; 7 bases agree with TRBD1. This CDR3 region has 15 residues. With V trimmed by 6 bases and J by 4 bases, 9 bases remained unmatched. Per germline, CDR1 SNHLY and CDR2 FYNNEI. The CDR3 is CASRGQPTGGNTIYF. CDR3 DNA: TGTGCCAGCAGGGGACAGCCTACCGGAGGAAACACCATATATTTT.

V is TRBV27 and J is TRBJ2-7; D is unclear. The CDR3 runs 15 residues. The germline gives CDR1 MNHEY, CDR2 SMNVEV (reference sequence). Trimming pared 3 bases from V and 0 bases from J, leaving 12 bases between. In DNA, the CDR3 is TGTGCCAGCAGTTTGGGCAGTTTGAGCTCCTACGAGCAGTACTTC. Residues: CASSLGSLSSYEQYF.

This sequence joins TRBV19 and TRBJ1-1, with TRBD1 as a possible D gene (6 bases). In germline, CDR1 is LNHDA, CDR2 SQIVND (reference sequence). V was shortened by 8 bases and J by 8 bases, with 15 bases between the two germline ends. This CDR3 region has 12 residues. CDR3 coding DNA: TGTGCCAGTGGGACACTCCAGGGCGAAGCTTTCTTT. This translates into CASGTLQGEAFF.